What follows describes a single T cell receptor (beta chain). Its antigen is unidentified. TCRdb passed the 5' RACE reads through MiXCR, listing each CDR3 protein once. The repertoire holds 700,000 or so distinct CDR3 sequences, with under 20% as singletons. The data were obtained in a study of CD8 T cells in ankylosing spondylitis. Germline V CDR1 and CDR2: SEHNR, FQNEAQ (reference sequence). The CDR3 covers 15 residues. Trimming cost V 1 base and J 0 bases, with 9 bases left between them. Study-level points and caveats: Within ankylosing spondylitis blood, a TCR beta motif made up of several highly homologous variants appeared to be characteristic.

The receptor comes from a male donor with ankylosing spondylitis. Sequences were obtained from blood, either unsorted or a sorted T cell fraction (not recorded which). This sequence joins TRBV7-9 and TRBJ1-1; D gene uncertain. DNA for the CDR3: TGTGCCAGCAGCTTAGAGGCCAGCCTGAACACTGAAGCTTTCTTT. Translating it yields CASSLEASLNTEAFF.